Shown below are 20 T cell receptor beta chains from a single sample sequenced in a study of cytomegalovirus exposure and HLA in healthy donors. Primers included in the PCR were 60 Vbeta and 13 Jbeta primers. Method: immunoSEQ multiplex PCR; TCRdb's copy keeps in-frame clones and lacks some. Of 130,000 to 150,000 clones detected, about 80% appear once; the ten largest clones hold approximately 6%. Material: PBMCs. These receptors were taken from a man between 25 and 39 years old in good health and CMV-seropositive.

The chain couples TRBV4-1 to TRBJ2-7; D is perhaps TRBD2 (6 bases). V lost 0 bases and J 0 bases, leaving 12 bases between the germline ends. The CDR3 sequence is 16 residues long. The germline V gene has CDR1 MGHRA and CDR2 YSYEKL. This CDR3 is CASSQDRAGSSYEQYF. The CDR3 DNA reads TGCGCCAGCAGCCAAGATCGGGCCGGGAGCTCCTACGAGCAGTACTTC.

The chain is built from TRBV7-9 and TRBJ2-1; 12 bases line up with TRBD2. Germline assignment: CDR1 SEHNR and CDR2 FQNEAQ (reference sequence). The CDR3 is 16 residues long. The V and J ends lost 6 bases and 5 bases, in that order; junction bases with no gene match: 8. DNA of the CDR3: TGTGCCAGCAGAGATGGACTAGCGGGGTACCACAATGAGCAGTTCTTC. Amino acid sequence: CASRDGLAGYHNEQFF.

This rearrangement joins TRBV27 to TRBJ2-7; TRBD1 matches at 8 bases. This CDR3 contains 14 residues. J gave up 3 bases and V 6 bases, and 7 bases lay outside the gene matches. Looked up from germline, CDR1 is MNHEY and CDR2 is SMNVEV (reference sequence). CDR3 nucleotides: TGTGCCAGCAGACGGACAGGGATAAACTACGAGCAGTACTTC. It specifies CASRRTGINYEQYF.

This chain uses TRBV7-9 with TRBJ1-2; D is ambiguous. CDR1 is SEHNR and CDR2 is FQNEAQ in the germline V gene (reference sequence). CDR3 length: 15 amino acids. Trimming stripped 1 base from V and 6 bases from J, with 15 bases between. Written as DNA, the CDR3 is TGTGCCAGCAGCTTAGAGAGCGGTGAGGGAGATGGCTACACCTTC. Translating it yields CASSLESGEGDGYTF.

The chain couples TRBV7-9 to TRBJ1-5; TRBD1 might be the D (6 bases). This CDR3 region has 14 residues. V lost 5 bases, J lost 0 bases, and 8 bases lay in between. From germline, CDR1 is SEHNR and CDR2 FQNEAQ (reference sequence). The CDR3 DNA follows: TGTGCCAGCAGCCCGGACAGTAGCAATCAGCCCCAGCATTTT. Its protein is CASSPDSSNQPQHF. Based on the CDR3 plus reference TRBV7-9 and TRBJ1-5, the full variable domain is DTGVSQNPRHKITKRGQNVTFRCDPISEHNRLYWYRQTLGQGPEFLTYFQNEAQLEKSRLLSDRFSAERPKGSFSTLEIQRTEQGDSAMYLCASSPDSSNQPQHFGDGTRLSIL.

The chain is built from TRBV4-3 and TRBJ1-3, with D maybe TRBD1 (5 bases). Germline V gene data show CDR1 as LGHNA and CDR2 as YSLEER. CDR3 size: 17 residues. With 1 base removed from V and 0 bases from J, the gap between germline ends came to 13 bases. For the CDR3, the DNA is TGCGCCAGCAGCCAAGCGGCGAGGACACTCTCTGGAAACACCATATATTTT. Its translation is CASSQAARTLSGNTIYF.

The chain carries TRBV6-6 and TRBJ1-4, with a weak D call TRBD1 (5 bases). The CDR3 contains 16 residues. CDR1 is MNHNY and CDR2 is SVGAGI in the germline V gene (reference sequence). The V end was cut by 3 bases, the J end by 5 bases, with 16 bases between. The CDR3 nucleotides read TGTGCCAGCAGTTATGGGGCAGGGAACGGAAATGAAAAACTGTTTTTT. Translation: CASSYGAGNGNEKLFF.

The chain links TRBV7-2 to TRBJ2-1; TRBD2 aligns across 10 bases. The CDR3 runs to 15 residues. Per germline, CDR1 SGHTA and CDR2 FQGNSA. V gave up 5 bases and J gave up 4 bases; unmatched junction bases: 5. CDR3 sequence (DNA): TGTGCCAGCAGCGAAAGGACTAGCGGATACAATGAGCAGTTCTTC. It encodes CASSERTSGYNEQFF.

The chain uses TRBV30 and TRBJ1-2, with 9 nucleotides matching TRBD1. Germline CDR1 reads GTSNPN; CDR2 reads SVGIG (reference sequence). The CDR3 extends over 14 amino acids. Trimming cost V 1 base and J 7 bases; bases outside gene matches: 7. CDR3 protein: CAWSGQGQGGGYTF. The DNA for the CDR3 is TGTGCCTGGAGTGGCCAGGGACAGGGCGGTGGCTACACCTTC. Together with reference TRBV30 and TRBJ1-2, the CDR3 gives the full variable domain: SQTIHQWPATLVQPVGSPLSLECTVEGTSNPNLYWYRQAAGRGLQLLFYSVGIGQISSEVPQNLSASRPQDRQFILSSKKLLLSDSGFYLCAWSGQGQGGGYTFGSGTRLTVV.

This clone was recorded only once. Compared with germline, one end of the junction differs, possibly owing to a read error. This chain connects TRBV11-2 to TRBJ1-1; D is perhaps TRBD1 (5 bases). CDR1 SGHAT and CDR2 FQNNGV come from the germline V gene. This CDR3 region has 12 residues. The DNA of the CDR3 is TGTGCCAGCAGCTCCACCCTCGGCGGGGGAGCTTTT. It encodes CASSSTLGGGAF.

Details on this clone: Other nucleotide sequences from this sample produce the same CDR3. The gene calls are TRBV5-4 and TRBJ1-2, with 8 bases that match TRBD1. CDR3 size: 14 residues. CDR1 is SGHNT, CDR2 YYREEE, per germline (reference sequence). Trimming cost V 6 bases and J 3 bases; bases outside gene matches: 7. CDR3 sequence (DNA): TGTGCCAGCAAAGAACAGGGGGTGTACTATGGCTACACCTTC. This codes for CASKEQGVYYGYTF.

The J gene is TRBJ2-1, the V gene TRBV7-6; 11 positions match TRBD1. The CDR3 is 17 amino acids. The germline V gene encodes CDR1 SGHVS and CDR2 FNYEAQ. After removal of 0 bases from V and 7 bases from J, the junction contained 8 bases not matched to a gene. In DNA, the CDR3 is TGTGCCAGCAGCTTAGCAGGCGGACAGGGGGCTATGAATGAGCAGTTCTTC. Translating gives CASSLAGGQGAMNEQFF.

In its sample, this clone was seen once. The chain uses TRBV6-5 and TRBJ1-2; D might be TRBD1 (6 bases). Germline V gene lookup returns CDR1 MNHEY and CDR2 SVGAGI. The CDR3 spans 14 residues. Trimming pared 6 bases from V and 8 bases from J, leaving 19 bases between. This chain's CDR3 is CASRESWTAGGYTF. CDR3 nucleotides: TGTGCCAGCAGGGAATCCTGGACAGCGGGAGGCTACACCTTC.

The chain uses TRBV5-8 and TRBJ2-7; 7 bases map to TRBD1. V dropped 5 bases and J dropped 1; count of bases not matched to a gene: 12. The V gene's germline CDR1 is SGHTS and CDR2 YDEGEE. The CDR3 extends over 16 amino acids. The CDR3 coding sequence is TGTGCCAGCAGTCCAGTCTACAGGGGATCTTCCTACGAGCAGTACTTC. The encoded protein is CASSPVYRGSSYEQYF.

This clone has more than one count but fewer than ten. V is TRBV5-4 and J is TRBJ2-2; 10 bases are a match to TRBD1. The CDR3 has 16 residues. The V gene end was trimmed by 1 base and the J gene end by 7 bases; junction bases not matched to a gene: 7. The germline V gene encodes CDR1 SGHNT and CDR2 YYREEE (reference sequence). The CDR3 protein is CASSLLGQGKVGELFF. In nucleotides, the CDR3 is TGTGCCAGCAGCTTGCTGGGACAGGGGAAGGTCGGGGAGCTGTTTTTT.

The CDR3 DNA is TGTGCCAGCAGCCAAGCAGGGGGCATTACCTACGAGCAGTACTTC. Translation gives CASSQAGGITYEQYF. The chain recombines TRBV4-2 with TRBJ2-7, with 8 positions matching TRBD1. The CDR3 is 15 amino acids. Germline values: CDR1 LGHNA, CDR2 YNFKEQ. The trim removed 1 base at V and 2 bases at J, leaving 4 bases unmatched.

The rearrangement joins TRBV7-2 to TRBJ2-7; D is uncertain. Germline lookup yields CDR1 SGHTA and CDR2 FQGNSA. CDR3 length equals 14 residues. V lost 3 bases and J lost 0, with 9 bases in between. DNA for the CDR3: TGTGCCAGCAGCTTTGCGAGCGACTCCTACGAGCAGTACTTC. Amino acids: CASSFASDSYEQYF.

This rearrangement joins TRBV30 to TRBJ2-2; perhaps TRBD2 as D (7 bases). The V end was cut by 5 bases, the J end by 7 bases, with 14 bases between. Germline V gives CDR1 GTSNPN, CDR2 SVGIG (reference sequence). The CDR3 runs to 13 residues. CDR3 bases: TGTGCCTGGGGGAGGGGGTTGGTCGGGGAGCTGTTTTTT. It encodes CAWGRGLVGELFF.

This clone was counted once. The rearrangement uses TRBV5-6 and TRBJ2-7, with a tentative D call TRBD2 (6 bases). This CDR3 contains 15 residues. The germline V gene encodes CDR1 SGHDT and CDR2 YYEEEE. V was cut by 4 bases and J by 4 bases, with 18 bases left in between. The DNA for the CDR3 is TGTGCCAGCAGCCCCCGGGGGTATTATATTTACGAGCAGTACTTC. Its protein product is CASSPRGYYIYEQYF.

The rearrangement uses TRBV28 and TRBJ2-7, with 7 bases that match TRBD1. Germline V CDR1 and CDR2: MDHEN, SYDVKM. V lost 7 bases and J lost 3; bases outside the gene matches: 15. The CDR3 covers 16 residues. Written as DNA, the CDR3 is TGTGCCAGCATCTCCAAGGCAAGGGGGCGCGGCTACGAGCAGTACTTC. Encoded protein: CASISKARGRGYEQYF.